What follows is one T cell receptor beta chain and its context. A junction end diverges from the germline sequence, so it may reflect a read error. The record originates from a study of tumor and adjacent non-tumor tissue in lung cancer. This CDR3 contains 14 residues. CDR1 SGHNT and CDR2 YYREEE come from the germline V gene (reference sequence). TCRbeta libraries were built with three rounds of nested PCR, modified from ARM-PCR. Each CDR3 protein gets one entry after TCRdb re-called the multiplex PCR reads with MiXCR. The sample includes some 100,000 distinct CDR3 sequences, about 62% seen only once; the top ten take roughly a fifth. No cell sorting was done before RNA was extracted from the tissue. More than 3 cm separated this lung sample from the edge of the tumor.

This clonotype originated in a man aged 25-40 years with non-small cell lung cancer. The material sequenced was distant non-tumor lung tissue. The chain has TRBV5-4 and TRBJ1-4, with a possible D match to TRBD1 (6 bases). For the CDR3, the DNA is TGTGCCAGCAGTCCCGGGACATGGTATGAAAAAGTGTTTTTT. Translation gives CASSPGTWYEKVFF.